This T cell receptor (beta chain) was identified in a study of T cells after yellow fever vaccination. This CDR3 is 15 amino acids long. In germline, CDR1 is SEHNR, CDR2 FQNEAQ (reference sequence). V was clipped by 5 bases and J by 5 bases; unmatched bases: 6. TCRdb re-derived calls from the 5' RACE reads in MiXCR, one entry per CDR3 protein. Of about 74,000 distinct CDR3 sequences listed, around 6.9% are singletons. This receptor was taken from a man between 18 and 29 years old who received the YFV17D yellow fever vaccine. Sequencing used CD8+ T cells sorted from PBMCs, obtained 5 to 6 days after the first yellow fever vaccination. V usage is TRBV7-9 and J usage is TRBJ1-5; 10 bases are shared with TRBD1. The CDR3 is CASSITGTGDQPQHF. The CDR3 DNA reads TGTGCCAGCAGCATAACCGGGACAGGGGATCAGCCCCAGCATTTT.